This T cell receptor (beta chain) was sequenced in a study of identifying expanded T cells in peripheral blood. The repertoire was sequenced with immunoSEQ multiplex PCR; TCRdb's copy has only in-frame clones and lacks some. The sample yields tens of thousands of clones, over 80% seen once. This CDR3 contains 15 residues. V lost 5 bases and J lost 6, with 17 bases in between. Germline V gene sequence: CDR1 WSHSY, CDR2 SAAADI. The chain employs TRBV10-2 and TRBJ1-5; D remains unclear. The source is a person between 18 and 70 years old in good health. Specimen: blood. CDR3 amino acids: CASSPAREQGQPQHF. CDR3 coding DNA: TGCGCCAGCAGTCCCGCGAGGGAGCAAGGTCAGCCCCAGCATTTT.